These T cell receptor beta chains were read from a single sample in a study of PD-1 blockade in mismatch repair-deficient tumors. Clones were sequenced by immunoSEQ multiplex PCR, and TCRdb holds only the in-frame ones, with some missing. The repertoire has 100,000 to 150,000 clones, around 86% of them found once; the top ten carry around an eighth. The sequences come from peripheral blood, collected 44 weeks after starting pembrolizumab. These receptor sequences come from an adult with mismatch repair-deficient cancer. CDR3s include the opening cysteine and the closing phenylalanine or tryptophan. D genes are given only for firm matches. Not every row has a clone size; where given, it reads once, few, many or a size class.

j_gene	d_gene	abundance	v_gene	CDR3aa	CDR3nt
TRBJ2-7	NA	NA	TRBV6-1	CASSRDSRDEQYF	TGTGCCAGTTCCCGGGATAGTAGAGACGAGCAGTACTTC
TRBJ2-1	NA	NA	TRBV13	CASSLGRMSRVRNEQFF	TGTGCCAGCAGCTTAGGCCGGATGAGCAGGGTGAGGAATGAGCAGTTCTTC
TRBJ2-1	TRBD2	NA	TRBV10-3	CAISRREEGNEQFF	TGTGCCATCAGCAGACGGGAGGAGGGCAATGAGCAGTTCTTC
TRBJ2-1	TRBD1	once	TRBV5-6	CASSSYPGQGGNEQFF	TGTGCCAGCAGCTCATATCCGGGACAGGGTGGCAATGAGCAGTTCTTC
TRBJ2-7	TRBD1	NA	TRBV27	CASSPRAGGITYEQYF	TGTGCCAGCAGTCCGCGGGCAGGGGGAATTACCTACGAGCAGTACTTC
TRBJ1-2	NA	few	TRBV23-1	CASRLQGLYGYTF	TGCGCCAGCCGCTTACAGGGACTGTATGGCTACACCTTC
TRBJ2-7	NA	NA	TRBV19	CASSMGHPASSEQYF	TGTGCCAGTAGTATGGGACATCCCGCCTCGAGTGAGCAGTACTTC
TRBJ2-7	TRBD2	NA	TRBV7-8	CASSLAAGVSSYEQYF	TGTGCCAGCAGCTTAGCGGCGGGGGTAAGCTCCTACGAGCAGTACTTC
TRBJ2-5	TRBD1	NA	TRBV10-1	CASSGGQGEETQYF	TGCGCCAGCAGTGGCGGACAGGGGGAAGAGACCCAGTACTTC
TRBJ2-3	NA	NA	TRBV12-5	CASGRFGGNTDTQYF	TGTGCTAGTGGTCGGTTTGGCGGGAACACAGATACGCAGTATTTT
TRBJ1-5	NA	NA	TRBV4-1	CASSQGNLGRGGMQPQHF	TGCGCCAGCAGCCAAGGTAATTTGGGGAGAGGGGGAATGCAGCCCCAGCATTTT
TRBJ1-2	NA	few	TRBV30	CAWSERRDGYTF	TGTGCCTGGAGTGAAAGAAGGGATGGCTACACCTTC
TRBJ2-5	TRBD2	NA	TRBV5-1	CASSLWTSGYQETQYF	TGCGCCAGCAGCTTGTGGACTAGCGGGTACCAAGAGACCCAGTACTTC
TRBJ2-3	NA	NA	TRBV4-2	CASSPSHDLTDTQYF	TGTGCCAGCAGCCCGAGTCATGACCTTACAGATACGCAGTATTTT
TRBJ1-6	NA	NA	TRBV30	CASGRTSYNSPLHF	TGTGCCAGCGGACGGACCTCCTATAATTCACCCCTCCACTTT
TRBJ2-7	NA	NA	TRBV29-1	CSVTPQAGSYEQYF	TGCAGCGTTACTCCACAGGCGGGCTCCTACGAGCAGTACTTC
TRBJ2-7	NA	NA	TRBV13	CASSLSGASYEQYF	TGTGCCAGCAGCCTTTCTGGGGCCTCCTACGAGCAGTACTTC
TRBJ1-3	NA	NA	TRBV19	CASSGGPGNTIYF	TGTGCCAGCTCCGGGGGGCCCGGAAACACCATATATTTT
TRBJ1-5	NA	NA	TRBV7-8	CASSLAENNQPQHF	TGTGCCAGCAGCTTAGCTGAAAACAATCAGCCCCAGCATTTT
TRBJ2-7	NA	NA	TRBV11-3	CASSSTVNNEQYF	TGTGCCAGCAGCTCGACCGTTAATAACGAGCAGTACTTC
TRBJ2-2	NA	NA	TRBV6-5	CASSYSVSTGELFF	TGTGCCAGCAGTTACTCTGTATCTACCGGGGAGCTGTTTTTT
TRBJ2-4	NA	NA	TRBV4-1	CASSPRRTGAKNIQYF	TGCGCCAGCAGCCCCCGACGCACAGGGGCCAAAAACATTCAGTACTTC
TRBJ2-7	NA	NA	TRBV11-2	CASSLDSAPRHEQYF	TGTGCCAGCAGCTTAGATTCCGCTCCTAGGCACGAGCAGTACTTC
TRBJ1-5	TRBD1	NA	TRBV13	CASSLKGQEDQPQHF	TGTGCCAGCAGCTTAAAGGGACAGGAGGATCAGCCCCAGCATTTT
TRBJ1-2	NA	NA	TRBV21-1	CASSKAFYRGRGYTF	TGTGCCAGCAGCAAAGCCTTCTACAGGGGGCGAGGCTACACCTTC